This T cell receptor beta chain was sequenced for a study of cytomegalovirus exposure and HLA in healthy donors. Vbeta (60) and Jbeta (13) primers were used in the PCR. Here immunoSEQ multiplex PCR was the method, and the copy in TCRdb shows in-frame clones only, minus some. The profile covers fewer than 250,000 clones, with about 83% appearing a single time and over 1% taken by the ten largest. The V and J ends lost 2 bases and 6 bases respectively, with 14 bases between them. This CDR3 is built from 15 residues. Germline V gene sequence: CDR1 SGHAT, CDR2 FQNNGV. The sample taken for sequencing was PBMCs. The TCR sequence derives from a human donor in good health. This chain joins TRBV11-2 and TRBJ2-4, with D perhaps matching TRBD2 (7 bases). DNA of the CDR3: TGTGCCAGCAGCTTACGGGGGGCTCTGATAAACATTCAGTACTTC. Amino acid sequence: CASSLRGALINIQYF.